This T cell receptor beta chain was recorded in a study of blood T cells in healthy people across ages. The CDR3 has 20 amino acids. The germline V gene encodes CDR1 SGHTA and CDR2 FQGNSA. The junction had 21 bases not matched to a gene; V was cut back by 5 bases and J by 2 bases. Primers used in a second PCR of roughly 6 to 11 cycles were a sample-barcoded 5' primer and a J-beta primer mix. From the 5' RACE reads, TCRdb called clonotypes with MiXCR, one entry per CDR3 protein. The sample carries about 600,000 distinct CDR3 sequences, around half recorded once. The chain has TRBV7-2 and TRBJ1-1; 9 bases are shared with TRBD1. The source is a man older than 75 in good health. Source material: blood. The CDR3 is CASSPRGTGFSQDRNTEAFF. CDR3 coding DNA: TGTGCCAGCAGCCCCCGAGGGACAGGGTTTTCCCAGGACCGAAACACTGAAGCTTTCTTT.